The clone carrying this T cell receptor beta chain was picked up a small number of times. Its antigen remains unidentified. This record belongs to a study of healthy donors' naive CD4 and CD8 T cells. Study-wide results and limits: Most V and J genes were reportedly biased between naive CD4+ and CD8+ cells. The study did not address homeostatic proliferation effects in naive T cells. Negatively charged CDR3s marked CD8+ lineage; positively charged CDR3s marked CD4+ lineage.

This CDR3 region has 15 residues. V was clipped by 2 bases and J by 0 bases, with 8 bases between them. Germline V lookup: CDR1 MNHEY, CDR2 SMNVEV (reference sequence). Each TCR library used 500 ng of total RNA and a linear amplification protocol. Per the authors' pipeline: Sequencing covered around 71,000 rearranged alpha-chain transcripts across 4 or 5 healthy donors. TCRdb independently ran MiXCR on the reads; one entry per CDR3 protein. These V and J calls derive from TCRdb rather than the authors' analysis. The repertoire consists of approximately 200,000 distinct CDR3 sequences, with around 80% occurring once and the leading ten covering around 2%.

The chain couples TRBV27 to TRBJ2-1, with D unclear. Sequenced material: naive CD4+ and CD8+ T cells sorted from blood, pooled from several donors. This sequence originates from a pool of human donors in good health; the sample pools cells from several healthy donors. As DNA, the CDR3 is TGTGCCAGCAGTTTAGGCGTAAGCTCCTACAATGAGCAGTTCTTC. As protein: CASSLGVSSYNEQFF.